The clone carrying this T cell receptor beta chain was counted many times. As yet, its antigen is unknown. The CDR3 has 14 amino acids. Germline V gene sequence: CDR1 SGHTA, CDR2 FQGNSA. The ends were cut back, 10 bases at V and 4 bases at J, with 18 bases in the middle. Template-switch 5'RACE cDNA synthesis added a 10-nucleotide unique molecular identifier. From the 5' RACE reads, TCRdb called clonotypes with MiXCR, one entry per CDR3 protein. The table includes around 27,000 distinct CDR3 sequences, about 16% detected once. The entry originates in a study of neurological immune-mediated disorders. Notes on the study in general: The expanded clones of different subjects shared no CDR3 amino acid sequences (suggesting private repertoires in all groups).

The study built unsorted libraries from 2 million PBMCs kept at -80 C. The source of this sequence is a man aged 65 to 85 in good health. This rearrangement joins TRBV7-2 to TRBJ2-3; D gene ambiguous. What was sequenced was PBMCs. The CDR3 region is CATATRQASDTQYF. Here the CDR3 DNA reads TGTGCCACCGCTACCAGGCAGGCCTCAGATACGCAGTATTTT.